The next 7 T cell receptor beta chains were all read from a single sample in a study of blood T cells in healthy people across ages. Primers used in a second PCR of about 7 to 12 cycles were a sample-barcoded 5' primer and a J-beta primer mix. In TCRdb, the 5' RACE reads were re-called with MiXCR into one record per CDR3 protein. The sample contains 1.5 million to 2 million distinct CDR3 sequences, 28% of which appear only once. Sequenced sample: blood. The receptors originated from a woman in her twenties or thirties in good health.

This clonotype was observed a handful of times. J is TRBJ2-1 and V is TRBV5-1; 7 bases are shared with TRBD2. Trimming cost V 3 bases and J 8 bases; bases outside gene matches: 17. The CDR3 spans 17 residues. CDR1 is SGHRS, CDR2 YFSETQ, per germline. CDR3 loop: CASSYPDGGGPGDEQFF. Here the CDR3 DNA reads TGCGCCAGCAGCTACCCGGATGGCGGGGGACCGGGAGATGAGCAGTTCTTC.

The chain links TRBV29-1 to TRBJ1-1; 7 bases line up with TRBD1. V lost 3 bases, J lost 6 bases, and 13 bases stayed unmatched. CDR1 is SQVTM and CDR2 is ANQGSEA in the germline V gene. The CDR3 totals 15 residues. The CDR3, as DNA: TGCAGCGTTGACCTCACCGAGGGGGCATGGCCTGAAGCTTTCTTT. Translation: CSVDLTEGAWPEAFF.

This clonotype appeared a single time. The chain recombines TRBV25-1 with TRBJ2-2; possibly TRBD1 or TRBD2 for D (6 bases each). This CDR3 region has 17 residues. Deletions cut 1 base from V and 5 bases from J, with 17 bases between. CDR1 is MGHDK and CDR2 is SYGVNS in the germline V gene. CDR3 DNA sequence: TGTGCCAGCAGTGAATCCACTGGAGGGGGAAGGACCGGGGAGCTGTTTTTT. Translation: CASSESTGGGRTGELFF. Variable domain in full (rest from reference TRBV25-1 and TRBJ2-2): EADIYQTPRYLVIGTGKKITLECSQTMGHDKMYWYQQDPGMELHLIHYSYGVNSTEKGDLSSESTVSRIRTEHFPLTLESARPSHTSQYLCASSESTGGGRTGELFFGEGSRLTVL.

This clonotype was seen once. The chain recombines TRBV28 with TRBJ2-1; 8 bases are a match to TRBD1. The germline V gene encodes CDR1 MDHEN and CDR2 SYDVKM. V gave up 4 bases and J gave up 6 bases; unmatched junction bases: 8. The CDR3 extends over 15 amino acids. The CDR3 sequence is CASSSSGTGLNEQFF. The CDR3 nucleotides read TGTGCCAGCAGTTCCTCCGGGACAGGCCTCAATGAGCAGTTCTTC.

As for this clonotype: The germline gene is not matched at one end of the junction; a read error may be the cause. The chain carries TRBV5-1 and TRBJ2-7; no definite D call. Germline V lookup: CDR1 SGHRS, CDR2 YFSETQ. The CDR3 loop spans 14 amino acids. In nucleotides, the CDR3 is TGCGCCGGCAGCTTGGACCTCTACTCCTACGAGCAGTACTTC. Translated, it gives CAGSLDLYSYEQYF.

This clonotype was counted a few times. The chain combines TRBV10-3 with TRBJ2-7; D is perhaps TRBD1 (5 bases). Trimming stripped 3 bases from V and 7 bases from J, with 16 bases between. The CDR3 has 14 residues. The V gene's germline CDR1 is ENHRY and CDR2 SYGVKD. CDR3: CAISDGQGPKEQYF. The CDR3 DNA is TGTGCCATCAGTGATGGTCAGGGTCCTAAGGAGCAGTACTTC.

This chain uses TRBV13 with TRBJ1-2; D is unresolved. This CDR3 has 13 residues. V was trimmed by 8 bases and J by 3 bases, leaving 13 bases between them. CDR1 is PRHDT and CDR2 is FYEKMQ in the germline V gene (reference sequence). CDR3 nucleotides: TGTGCCAGCCCTGGATTGGCAGACTATGGCTACACCTTC. This codes for CASPGLADYGYTF.